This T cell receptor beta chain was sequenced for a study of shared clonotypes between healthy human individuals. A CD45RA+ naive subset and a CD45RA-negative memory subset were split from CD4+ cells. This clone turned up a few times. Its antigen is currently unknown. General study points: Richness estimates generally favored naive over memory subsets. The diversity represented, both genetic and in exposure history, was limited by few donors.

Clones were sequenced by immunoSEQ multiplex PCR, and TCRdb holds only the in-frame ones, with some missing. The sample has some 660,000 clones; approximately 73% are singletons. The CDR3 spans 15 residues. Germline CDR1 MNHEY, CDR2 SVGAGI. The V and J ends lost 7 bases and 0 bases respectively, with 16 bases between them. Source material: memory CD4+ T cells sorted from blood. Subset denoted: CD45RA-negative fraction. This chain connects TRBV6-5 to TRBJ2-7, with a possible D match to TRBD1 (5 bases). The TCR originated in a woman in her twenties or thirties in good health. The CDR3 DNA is TGTGCCAGCAACTCTAGGGGTAGGAGCTCCTACGAGCAGTACTTC. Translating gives CASNSRGRSSYEQYF.